These T cell receptor beta chains were read from a single sample in a study of human T cells and chemical hapten exposure. A single record per CDR3 protein comes from TCRdb applying MiXCR to the RACE reads. Seen here are almost 40,000 distinct CDR3 sequences, 8% to 10% observed once, and the top ten hold roughly 27%. The source was whole blood, collected in connection with sensitization to the hapten diphenylcyclopropenone (DPC). The receptors derive from a man aged 45-65 years with alopecia areata. Some clones in this sample may be carry-over from other donors' samples. Each CDR3 is given with its conserved first and last residue. The order of the fields is V gene, clone size, J gene, D gene, CDR3 DNA, CDR3 protein. The D gene is left open where the match is weak. Clone size, where shown, is once, few, many, or a class for clones that have expanded.

V: TRBV20-1
size: many
J: TRBJ2-3
D: .
DNA: TGCACCAACGCCCCCGGGGGAAGCACAGATACGCAGTATTTT
CDR3: CTNAPGGSTDTQYF

V: TRBV5-1
size: many
J: TRBJ2-3
D: .
DNA: TGCGCCAGCAGGGTCGGGGAGTATACGCAGTATTTT
CDR3: CASRVGEYTQYF

V: TRBV29-1
size: many
J: TRBJ2-3
D: .
DNA: TGCAGCGTTGTTCGGGACCCGCGGAACACAGATACGCAGTATTTT
CDR3: CSVVRDPRNTDTQYF

V: TRBV12-5
size: many
J: TRBJ2-2
D: .
DNA: TGTGCTAGTCGGCGGGACACTAACACCGGGGAGCTGTTTTTT
CDR3: CASRRDTNTGELFF

V: TRBV20-1
size: .
J: TRBJ2-3
D: .
DNA: TGCAGTGCTAGTCCCGCCTCCGGCGCAGATACGCAGTATTTT
CDR3: CSASPASGADTQYF

V: TRBV29-1
size: many
J: TRBJ1-2
D: .
DNA: TGCAGCGCCGCTCCCGGAGGCTCCTACTATGGCTACACCTTC
CDR3: CSAAPGGSYYGYTF

V: TRBV20-1
size: many
J: TRBJ2-1
D: TRBD1
DNA: TGCAGTGCGTACCCCGGGACAGCATACAATGAGCAGTTCTTC
CDR3: CSAYPGTAYNEQFF

V: TRBV4-3
size: many
J: TRBJ2-5
D: .
DNA: TGCGCCAGCAGCCAAAGGGTGGGCGGGCAAGAGACCCAGTACTTC
CDR3: CASSQRVGGQETQYF

V: TRBV29-1
size: many
J: TRBJ2-4
D: TRBD2
DNA: TGCAGCGCCCGGACTAGCGGGACCGCCAAAAACATTCAGTACTTC
CDR3: CSARTSGTAKNIQYF

V: TRBV7-2
size: many
J: TRBJ2-1
D: .
DNA: TGTGCCAGCAGCATCATTGTTGGGAATGAGCAGTTCTTC
CDR3: CASSIIVGNEQFF

V: TRBV28
size: .
J: TRBJ2-7
D: TRBD2
DNA: TGTGCCAGCTCCGTCCCGGGACTAGCGGGTTACGAGCAGTACTTC
CDR3: CASSVPGLAGYEQYF

V: TRBV28
size: .
J: TRBJ2-2
D: .
DNA: TGTGCCAGCAGTCCTCCCGTGACCGGGGAGCTGTTTTTT
CDR3: CASSPPVTGELFF

V: TRBV7-9
size: many
J: TRBJ1-1
D: .
DNA: TGTGCCAGCAGTTATTCTCATACGGCCACTGAAGCTTTCTTT
CDR3: CASSYSHTATEAFF

V: TRBV18
size: .
J: TRBJ1-6
D: TRBD1
DNA: TGTGCCAGCTCCGGACAGGGGGTAACAAGAAATTCACCCCTCCACTTT
CDR3: CASSGQGVTRNSPLHF

V: TRBV28
size: few
J: TRBJ2-1
D: .
DNA: TGTGCCAGCAGTCGGATCGGGAGCCGAGGTGCTGGTGAGCAGTTCTTC
CDR3: CASSRIGSRGAGEQFF

V: TRBV7-9
size: few
J: TRBJ2-2
D: .
DNA: TGTGCCAGCAGCTCCAAGTTTCAGAGTGGCGGGGAGCTGTTTTTT
CDR3: CASSSKFQSGGELFF

V: TRBV4-1
size: .
J: TRBJ1-1
D: .
DNA: TGCGCCAGCAGCCAAGAGGGAGGAAACACTGAAGCTTTCTTT
CDR3: CASSQEGGNTEAFF

V: TRBV9
size: .
J: TRBJ2-1
D: .
DNA: TGTGCCAGCAGCGTAGCTCCCGACAATGAGCAGTTCTTC
CDR3: CASSVAPDNEQFF

V: TRBV7-8
size: .
J: TRBJ2-5
D: .
DNA: TGTGCCAGCAGCCCACAGCGTCAATTTGGGACCCAGTACTTC
CDR3: CASSPQRQFGTQYF